This T cell receptor (beta chain) was retrieved from a study of T cells in Graves' hyperthyroidism and ophthalmopathy. Study-wide background: Peripheral blood draws took place at initial diagnosis, ahead of any treatment.

This clonotype has a count of ten or more. Amplification targeted TCR beta CDR3 regions from RNA transcripts. The study used the HTBI primer set for a first-round RT-PCR of the TCR CDR3. TCRdb ran MiXCR on the multiplex PCR reads and lists one entry per CDR3 protein. The table includes about 350,000 distinct CDR3 sequences, 11% to 15% detected once. After removal of 8 bases from V and 4 bases from J, the junction contained 2 bases not matched to a gene. The CDR3 runs to 13 residues. Germline V lookup: CDR1 MNHNS, CDR2 SASEGT. Material for sequencing was blood. V usage is TRBV6-1 and J usage is TRBJ2-1; 10 bases match TRBD2. This sequence was found in a young woman with Graves' hyperthyroidism. CDR3 in amino acids: CASGTSVYNEQFF. Here the CDR3 DNA reads TGTGCCAGCGGGACTAGCGTGTACAATGAGCAGTTCTTC.